This T cell receptor (beta chain) was retrieved from a study of shared clonotypes between healthy human individuals. V was pared by 2 bases and J by 11 bases, with 19 bases between. Germline assignment: CDR1 MNHEY and CDR2 SMNVEV (reference sequence). This CDR3 has 15 amino acids. Concerning this clone itself: Its specificity is unknown.

CD8 cells classed as naive were CD45RO-negative and positively selected for CCR7, excluding terminally differentiated effector memory CD45RA+ cells. The study's findings and limits: Some naive CD4 clonotypes, 4% to 6%, turned up in common across a handful of donors.

Sequencing used immunoSEQ multiplex PCR; TCRdb keeps in-frame clones, though not all of them. The table includes around 2,100,000 clones, approximately 94% detected once. The source material was naive CD8+ T cells sorted from blood. The TCR comes from a man in his late teens or twenties in good health. The chain links TRBV27 to TRBJ1-3, with a tentative D call TRBD1 (6 bases). The CDR3 is CASSLLGTGREPIYF. The CDR3, as DNA: TGTGCCAGCAGTTTACTAGGAACAGGGAGGGAGCCCATATATTTT.